Sequencing of this T cell receptor (beta chain) was carried out in a study of shared clonotypes between healthy human individuals. Comments on this clone: What it recognizes is unknown.

TCRdb's table, derived via immunoSEQ multiplex PCR, lists solely in-frame clones and lacks some. The sample holds approximately 530,000 clones; approximately 94% are singletons and the top ten take 0.05% to 0.08%. The CDR3 contains 14 residues. The germline V gene has CDR1 SGHVS and CDR2 FNYEAQ. Trimming removed 6 bases at V and 0 bases at J, with 8 bases between. Broader study findings: Non-shared clonotypes showed lower generation probabilities than clonotypes common to all four donors.

The TCR sequence derives from a woman in her thirties in good health. The chain is built from TRBV7-6 and TRBJ1-4; D unresolved. The source material was naive CD4+ T cells sorted from blood. Subset in this sample: CD45RA+ positively selected. The DNA of the CDR3 is TGTGCCAGCAGAGGACCGGCAACTAATGAAAAACTGTTTTTT. This sequence encodes CASRGPATNEKLFF. Full variable domain (rest looked up from reference TRBV7-6 and TRBJ1-4): GAGVSQSPRYKVTKRGQDVALRCDPISGHVSLYWYRQALGQGPEFLTYFNYEAQQDKSGLPNDRFSAERPEGSISTLTIQRTEQRDSAMYRCASRGPATNEKLFFGSGTQLSVL.